The 4 T cell receptor beta chains listed next were all sequenced from one sample in a study of PD-L1 blockade in urothelial cancer. Clones were sequenced by immunoSEQ multiplex PCR, and TCRdb holds only the in-frame ones, with some missing. The table lists more than 55,000 clones, approximately 80% of them singletons. Time point indicated: pretreatment peripheral blood. The starting material was PBMCs, obtained around atezolizumab (anti-PD-L1) treatment. The source is a man between 65 and 80 years old with urothelial cancer.

This clone was recorded once. The DNA of the CDR3 is TGTGCCAGTAGTATGGCCAGAAGCGGGAGGGGTGAGACCCAGTACTTC. Translation: CASSMARSGRGETQYF. The V gene is TRBV19, the J gene TRBJ2-5; 10 bases line up with TRBD2. Germline V CDR1 and CDR2: LNHDA, SQIVND (reference sequence). V lost 3 bases to trimming and J lost 5 bases; unmatched junction nucleotides: 9. CDR3 length equals 16 residues. The full variable domain, completed using reference TRBV19 and TRBJ2-5, is DGGITQSPKYLFRKEGQNVTLSCEQNLNHDAMYWYRQDPGQGLRLIYYSQIVNDFQKGDIAEGYSVSREKKESFPLTVTSAQKNPTAFYLCASSMARSGRGETQYFGPGTRLLVL.

The chain joins TRBV5-4 to TRBJ2-3; 12 nucleotides match TRBD2. CDR1 and CDR2 (germline): SGHNT, YYREEE (reference sequence). The junction had 8 bases not matched to a gene; V was cut back by 0 bases and J by 3 bases. The CDR3 length is 18 residues. CDR3 nucleotides: TGTGCCAGCAGCTTGGGACTAGCGGGAGCAGTGGGTACAGATACGCAGTATTTT. Protein: CASSLGLAGAVGTDTQYF. Combining the CDR3 with reference TRBV5-4 and TRBJ2-3 gives the whole variable domain ETGVTQSPTHLIKTRGQQVTLRCSSQSGHNTVSWYQQALGQGPQFIFQYYREEENGRGNFPPRFSGLQFPNYSSELNVNALELDDSALYLCASSLGLAGAVGTDTQYFGPGTRLTVL.

The chain recombines TRBV2 with TRBJ2-2; D might be TRBD2 (5 bases). V was shortened by 8 bases and J by 0 bases, with 10 bases between the two germline ends. The CDR3 sequence is 14 residues long. Germline V gene lookup returns CDR1 SNHLY and CDR2 FYNNEI. The chain's CDR3 is CASGRGPNTGELFF. The CDR3 DNA sequence: TGTGCCAGCGGTAGAGGGCCGAACACCGGGGAGCTGTTTTTT.

This clone occurred a few times. This CDR3 is CASSPLRGNEKLFF. Here the CDR3 DNA reads TGTGCCAGCAGTCCTTTGCGGGGCAATGAAAAACTGTTTTTT. V gene TRBV7-9 combines with J gene TRBJ1-4; TRBD1 is a possible D gene (5 bases). The CDR3 spans 14 residues. Trimming removed 6 bases at V and 5 bases at J, with 13 bases between. Germline lookup yields CDR1 SEHNR and CDR2 FQNEAQ (reference sequence).